Sequencing of this T cell receptor (beta chain) was carried out in a study of cytotoxic CD8 clonotypes in ibrutinib-treated CLL. Study results and limitations: Under treatment, the uncommon public clonotypes either contracted or remained stable.

A remark on this clone: What it binds is not known.

Frozen-stored PBMCs produced roughly 2 micrograms of genomic DNA for TCR beta libraries. The CDR3 totals 15 residues. The trim removed 3 bases at V and 7 bases at J, leaving 6 bases unmatched. The V gene's germline CDR1 is MGHDK and CDR2 SYGVNS. TCRdb keeps only in-frame clones here, not all; method: immunoSEQ multiplex PCR. This table holds about 68,000 clones, around 81% found once. Sequenced material: PBMCs, taken at disease progression, from a patient treated with ibrutinib. This TCR came from a human donor with chronic lymphocytic leukemia. The V and J genes are TRBV25-1 and TRBJ2-1; 10 bases are shared with TRBD1. In DNA form, the CDR3 reads TGTGCCAGCAGTGATACCGGGACAGGGGTTAATGAGCAGTTCTTC. It specifies CASSDTGTGVNEQFF.